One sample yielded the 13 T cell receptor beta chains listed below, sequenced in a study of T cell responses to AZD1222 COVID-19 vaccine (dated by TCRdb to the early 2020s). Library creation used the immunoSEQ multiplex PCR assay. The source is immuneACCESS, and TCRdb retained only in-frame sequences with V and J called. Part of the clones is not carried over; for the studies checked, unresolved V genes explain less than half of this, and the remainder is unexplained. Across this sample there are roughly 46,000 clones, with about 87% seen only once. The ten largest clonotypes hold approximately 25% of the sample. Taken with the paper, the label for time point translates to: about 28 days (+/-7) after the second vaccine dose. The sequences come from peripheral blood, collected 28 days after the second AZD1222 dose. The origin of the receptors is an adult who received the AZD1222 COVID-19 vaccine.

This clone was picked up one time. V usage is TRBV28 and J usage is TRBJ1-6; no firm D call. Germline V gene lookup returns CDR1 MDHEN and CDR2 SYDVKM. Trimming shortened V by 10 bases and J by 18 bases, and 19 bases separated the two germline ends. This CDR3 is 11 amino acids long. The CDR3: CATRRGQPAHF. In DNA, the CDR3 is TGTGCCACCAGGCGGGGTCAGCCGGCCCACTTT.

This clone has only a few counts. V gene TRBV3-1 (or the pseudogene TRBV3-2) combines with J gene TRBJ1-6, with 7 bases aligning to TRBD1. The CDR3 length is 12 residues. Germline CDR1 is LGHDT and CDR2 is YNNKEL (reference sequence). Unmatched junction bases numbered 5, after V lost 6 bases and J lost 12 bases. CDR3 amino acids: CASRTGTRPLHF. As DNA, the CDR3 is TGTGCCAGCAGGACAGGGACTCGACCCCTCCACTTT.

The CDR3 spells CASSLGLDSRSYTF. The CDR3 DNA follows: TGTGCCAGCAGCTTAGGTTTGGACAGTAGGAGCTACACCTTC. The chain has TRBV11-2 and TRBJ1-2, with D tentatively TRBD1 (6 bases). Germline CDR1 and CDR2: SGHAT and FQNNGV. The CDR3 sequence is 14 residues long. V lost 1 base and J lost 9, with 15 bases in between.

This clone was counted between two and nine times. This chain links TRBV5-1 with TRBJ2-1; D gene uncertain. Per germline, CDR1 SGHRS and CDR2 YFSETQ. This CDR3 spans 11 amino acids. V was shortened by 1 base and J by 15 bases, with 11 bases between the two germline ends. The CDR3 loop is CASSLKAERFF. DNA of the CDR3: TGCGCCAGCAGCTTGAAGGCAGAACGGTTCTTC.

The CDR3 DNA sequence: TGTGCCAGCAGTCCCGGGACAGGGGAACAGCCCCAGCATTTT. Protein sequence: CASSPGTGEQPQHF. The rearrangement joins TRBV6-5 to TRBJ1-5; 10 positions agree with TRBD1. Germline V gives CDR1 MNHEY, CDR2 SVGAGI. The CDR3 runs 14 residues. Trimming took 5 bases from V and 7 from J; bases not matched to a gene: 5.

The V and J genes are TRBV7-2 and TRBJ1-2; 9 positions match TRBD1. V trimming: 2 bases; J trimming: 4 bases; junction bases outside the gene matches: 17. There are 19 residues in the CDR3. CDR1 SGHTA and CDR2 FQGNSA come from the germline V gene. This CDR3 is CASSLKSRTGDFSGYGYTF. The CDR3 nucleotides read TGTGCCAGCAGCTTAAAATCTCGGACAGGGGATTTTTCGGGCTATGGCTACACCTTC.

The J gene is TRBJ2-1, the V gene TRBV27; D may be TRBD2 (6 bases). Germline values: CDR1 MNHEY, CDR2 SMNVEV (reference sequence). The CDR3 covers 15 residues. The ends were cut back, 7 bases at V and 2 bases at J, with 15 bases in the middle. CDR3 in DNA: TGTGCCAGCACCGCCGGGGGTACTGCCTACAATGAGCAGTTCTTC. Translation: CASTAGGTAYNEQFF.

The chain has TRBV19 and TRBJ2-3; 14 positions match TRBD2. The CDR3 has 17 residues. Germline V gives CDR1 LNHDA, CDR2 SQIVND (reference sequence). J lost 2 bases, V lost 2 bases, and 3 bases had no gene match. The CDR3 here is CASSILGLAGVTDTQYF. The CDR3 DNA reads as TGTGCCAGTAGTATATTGGGACTAGCGGGAGTCACAGATACGCAGTATTTT.

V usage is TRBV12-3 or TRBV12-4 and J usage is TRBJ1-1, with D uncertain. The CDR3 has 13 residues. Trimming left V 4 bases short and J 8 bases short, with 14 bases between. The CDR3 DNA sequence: TGTGCCAGCAGTTCACCCCGGCGCCTCGAAGCTTTCTTT. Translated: CASSSPRRLEAFF.

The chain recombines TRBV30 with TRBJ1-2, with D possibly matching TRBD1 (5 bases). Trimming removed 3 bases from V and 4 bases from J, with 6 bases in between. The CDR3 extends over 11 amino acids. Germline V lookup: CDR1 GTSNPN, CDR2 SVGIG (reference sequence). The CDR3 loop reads CAWRGGYGYTF. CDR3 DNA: TGTGCCTGGAGGGGGGGCTATGGCTACACCTTC.

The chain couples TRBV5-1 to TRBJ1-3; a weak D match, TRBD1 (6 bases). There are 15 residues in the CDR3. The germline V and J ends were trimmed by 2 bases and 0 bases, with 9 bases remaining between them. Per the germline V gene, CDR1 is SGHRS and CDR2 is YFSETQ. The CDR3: CASSFDRTSGNTIYF. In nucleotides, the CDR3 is TGCGCCAGCAGCTTCGACAGGACCTCTGGAAACACCATATATTTT. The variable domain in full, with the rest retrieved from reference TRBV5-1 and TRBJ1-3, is KAGVTQTPRYLIKTRGQQVTLSCSPISGHRSVSWYQQTPGQGLQFLFEYFSETQRNKGNFPGRFSGRQFSNSRSEMNVSTLELGDSALYLCASSFDRTSGNTIYFGEGSWLTVV.

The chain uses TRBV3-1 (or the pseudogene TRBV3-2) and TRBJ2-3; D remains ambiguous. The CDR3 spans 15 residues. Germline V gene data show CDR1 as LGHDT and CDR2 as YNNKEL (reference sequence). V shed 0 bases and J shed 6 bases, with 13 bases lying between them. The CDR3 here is CASSQDVSTADTQYF. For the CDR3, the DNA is TGTGCCAGCAGCCAAGACGTATCCACAGCGGATACGCAGTATTTT.

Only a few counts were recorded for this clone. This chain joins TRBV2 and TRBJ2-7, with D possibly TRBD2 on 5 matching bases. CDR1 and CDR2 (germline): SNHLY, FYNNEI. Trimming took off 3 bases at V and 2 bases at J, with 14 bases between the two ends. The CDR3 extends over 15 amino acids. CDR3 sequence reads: CASSDGSSGTYEQYF. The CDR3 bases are TGTGCCAGCAGTGACGGGTCCTCGGGAACCTACGAGCAGTACTTC.